This is a list of T cell receptor beta chains from one sample in a study of cytomegalovirus exposure and HLA in healthy donors. TCRdb's table, derived via immunoSEQ multiplex PCR, lists solely in-frame clones and lacks some. The sample comprises 80,000 to 100,000 clones, under 80% of which are singletons, and approximately 20% rests with the top ten. Sequencing input: PBMCs. These receptors all stem from a man aged 25-45 years in good health and CMV-seropositive. Each CDR3 is given with its conserved first and last residue. The order of the fields is clone size, J gene, D gene, V gene, CDR3 protein, CDR3 DNA. A D gene is named only where the DNA matches it firmly. Clone size appears in some rows only: once, few, many, or a class for an expanded clone.

clone size: -; J gene: TRBJ2-7; D gene: -; V gene: TRBV7-2; CDR3 protein: CASSWSGGVYEQYF; CDR3 DNA: TGTGCCAGCAGCTGGTCTGGAGGCGTTTACGAGCAGTACTTC
clone size: -; J gene: TRBJ2-7; D gene: TRBD2; V gene: TRBV5-4; CDR3 protein: CASSLAFASGLPYEQYF; CDR3 DNA: TGTGCCAGCAGCTTGGCCTTTGCTAGCGGGCTTCCCTACGAGCAGTACTTC
clone size: -; J gene: TRBJ1-1; D gene: -; V gene: TRBV5-1; CDR3 protein: CASSLGQHNTEAFF; CDR3 DNA: TGCGCCAGCAGCTTGGGACAGCACAACACTGAAGCTTTCTTT
clone size: -; J gene: TRBJ2-3; D gene: TRBD2; V gene: TRBV27; CDR3 protein: CASSPFRLAGGTDTQYF; CDR3 DNA: TGTGCCAGCAGTCCCTTTAGACTAGCGGGGGGCACAGATACGCAGTATTTT
clone size: -; J gene: TRBJ2-3; D gene: TRBD2; V gene: TRBV10-3; CDR3 protein: CAIRPGLAGITDTQYF; CDR3 DNA: TGTGCCATCAGGCCGGGACTAGCGGGAATCACAGATACGCAGTATTTT
clone size: -; J gene: TRBJ2-7; D gene: TRBD1; V gene: TRBV2; CDR3 protein: CASSPGGGYEQYF; CDR3 DNA: TGTGCCAGCAGTCCAGGGGGTGGCTACGAGCAGTACTTC
clone size: -; J gene: TRBJ1-4; D gene: -; V gene: TRBV11-2; CDR3 protein: CASSEGREIQKLFF; CDR3 DNA: TGTGCCAGCAGTGAGGGTAGGGAGATCCAAAAACTGTTTTTT
clone size: once; J gene: TRBJ2-7; D gene: -; V gene: TRBV9; CDR3 protein: CASSQGQGEDIEQYF; CDR3 DNA: TGTGCCAGCAGCCAAGGTCAAGGGGAGGATATCGAGCAGTACTTC
clone size: -; J gene: TRBJ2-5; D gene: -; V gene: TRBV30; CDR3 protein: CAWNQGDETQYF; CDR3 DNA: TGTGCCTGGAACCAGGGTGACGAGACCCAGTACTTC
clone size: -; J gene: TRBJ2-7; D gene: TRBD1; V gene: TRBV4-3; CDR3 protein: CASSQYGQGVNYEQYF; CDR3 DNA: TGCGCCAGCAGCCAGTATGGACAGGGTGTCAACTACGAGCAGTACTTC
clone size: once; J gene: TRBJ1-3; D gene: TRBD1; V gene: TRBV4-1; CDR3 protein: CASSQLTGAQDTIYF; CDR3 DNA: TGCGCCAGCAGCCAACTCACAGGGGCGCAAGACACCATATATTTT
clone size: few; J gene: TRBJ1-6; D gene: -; V gene: TRBV4-3; CDR3 protein: CASSQSRSYNSPLHF; CDR3 DNA: TGCGCCAGCAGCCAAAGCCGCTCCTATAATTCACCCCTCCACTTT
clone size: -; J gene: TRBJ2-1; D gene: -; V gene: TRBV14; CDR3 protein: CASNAAGMGEQFF; CDR3 DNA: TGTGCCAGCAACGCCGCGGGGATGGGTGAGCAGTTCTTC
clone size: -; J gene: TRBJ1-5; D gene: -; V gene: TRBV28; CDR3 protein: CASIRGSKQPQNF; CDR3 DNA: TGTGCCAGCATTAGGGGCTCCAAACAGCCCCAGAATTTT
clone size: few; J gene: TRBJ2-5; D gene: TRBD2; V gene: TRBV27; CDR3 protein: CASSPRTSSAETQYF; CDR3 DNA: TGTGCCAGCAGTCCCAGGACTAGCTCAGCGGAGACCCAGTACTTC
clone size: -; J gene: TRBJ2-7; D gene: -; V gene: TRBV4-1; CDR3 protein: CASSRIRESYEQYF; CDR3 DNA: TGCGCCAGCAGCCGGATAAGGGAGTCCTACGAGCAGTACTTC
clone size: -; J gene: TRBJ1-1; D gene: TRBD1; V gene: TRBV6-5; CDR3 protein: CASRPSTPGTGVAFF; CDR3 DNA: TGTGCCAGCAGACCCTCTACGCCCGGGACAGGGGTAGCTTTCTTT
clone size: -; J gene: TRBJ1-2; D gene: -; V gene: TRBV29-1; CDR3 protein: CSVLSDRSLIGYTF; CDR3 DNA: TGCAGCGTTCTTTCTGACAGGTCTCTAATCGGCTACACCTTC
clone size: -; J gene: TRBJ2-1; D gene: -; V gene: TRBV7-3; CDR3 protein: CASSGTVDNEQFF; CDR3 DNA: TGTGCCAGCAGCGGGACTGTCGACAATGAGCAGTTCTTC
clone size: -; J gene: TRBJ2-7; D gene: TRBD2; V gene: TRBV19; CDR3 protein: CASSRGGAGDIYEQYF; CDR3 DNA: TGTGCCAGTAGCAGGGGAGGAGCGGGAGACATCTACGAGCAGTACTTC
clone size: -; J gene: TRBJ1-2; D gene: -; V gene: TRBV2; CDR3 protein: CASSDGDPYGYTF; CDR3 DNA: TGTGCCAGCAGTGACGGGGATCCCTATGGCTACACCTTC
clone size: once; J gene: TRBJ2-2; D gene: -; V gene: TRBV6-5; CDR3 protein: CASSPGHTNTGELFF; CDR3 DNA: TGTGCCAGCAGCCCGGGACATACGAACACCGGGGAGCTGTTTTTT
clone size: -; J gene: TRBJ1-3; D gene: -; V gene: TRBV9; CDR3 protein: CASSVIEGTIYF; CDR3 DNA: TGTGCCAGCAGCGTAATAGAGGGCACCATATATTTT
clone size: -; J gene: TRBJ2-7; D gene: -; V gene: TRBV7-2; CDR3 protein: CASSPSPGQEQYF; CDR3 DNA: TGTGCCAGCAGCCCCAGCCCCGGACAGGAGCAGTACTTC
clone size: -; J gene: TRBJ2-5; D gene: -; V gene: TRBV19; CDR3 protein: CASSIRGRGLQETQYF; CDR3 DNA: TGTGCCAGTAGTATTCGTGGCAGGGGCTTGCAAGAGACCCAGTACTTC